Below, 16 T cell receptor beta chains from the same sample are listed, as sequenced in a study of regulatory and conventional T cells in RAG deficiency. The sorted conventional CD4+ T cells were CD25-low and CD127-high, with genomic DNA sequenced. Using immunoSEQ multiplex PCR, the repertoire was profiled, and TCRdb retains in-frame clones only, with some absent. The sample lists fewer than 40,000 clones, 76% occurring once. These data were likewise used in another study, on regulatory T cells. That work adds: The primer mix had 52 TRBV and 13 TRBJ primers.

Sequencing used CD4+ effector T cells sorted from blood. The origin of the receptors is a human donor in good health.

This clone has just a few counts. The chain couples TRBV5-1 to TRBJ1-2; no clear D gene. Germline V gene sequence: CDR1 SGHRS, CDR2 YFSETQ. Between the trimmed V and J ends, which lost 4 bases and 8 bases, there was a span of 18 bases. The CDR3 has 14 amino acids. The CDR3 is CASSPGGPREGYTF. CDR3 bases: TGCGCCAGCAGCCCGGGAGGTCCAAGGGAAGGCTACACCTTC. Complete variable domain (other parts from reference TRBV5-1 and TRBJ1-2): KAGVTQTPRYLIKTRGQQVTLSCSPISGHRSVSWYQQTPGQGLQFLFEYFSETQRNKGNFPGRFSGRQFSNSRSEMNVSTLELGDSALYLCASSPGGPREGYTFGSGTRLTVV.

CDR3 residues: CASSPGQGNTEAFF. In DNA form, the CDR3 reads TGTGCCAGCAGCCCGGGACAGGGGAACACTGAAGCTTTCTTT. The gene calls are TRBV11-2 and TRBJ1-1, with 9 bases matching TRBD1. Germline assignment: CDR1 SGHAT and CDR2 FQNNGV. The CDR3 is 14 residues long. J lost 1 base, V lost 5 bases, and 2 bases had no gene match. The entire variable domain, with the rest obtained from reference TRBV11-2 and TRBJ1-1, is as follows: EAGVAQSPRYKIIEKRQSVAFWCNPISGHATLYWYQQILGQGPKLLIQFQNNGVVDDSQLPKDRFSAERLKGVDSTLKIQPAKLEDSAVYLCASSPGQGNTEAFFGQGTRLTVV.

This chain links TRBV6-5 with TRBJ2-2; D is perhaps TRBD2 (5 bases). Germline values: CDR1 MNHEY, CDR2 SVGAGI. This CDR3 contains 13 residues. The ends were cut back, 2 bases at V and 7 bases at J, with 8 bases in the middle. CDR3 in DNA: TGTGCCAGCAGTTACGTCGGAGGCGGGGAGCTGTTTTTT. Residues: CASSYVGGGELFF.

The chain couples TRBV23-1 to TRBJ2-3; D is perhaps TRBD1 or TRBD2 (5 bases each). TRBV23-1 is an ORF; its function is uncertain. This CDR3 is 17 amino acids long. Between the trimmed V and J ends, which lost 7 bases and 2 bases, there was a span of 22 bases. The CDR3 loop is CASIQGVRDPNTDTQYF. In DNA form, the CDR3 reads TGCGCCAGCATCCAGGGAGTTCGCGACCCCAACACAGATACGCAGTATTTT.

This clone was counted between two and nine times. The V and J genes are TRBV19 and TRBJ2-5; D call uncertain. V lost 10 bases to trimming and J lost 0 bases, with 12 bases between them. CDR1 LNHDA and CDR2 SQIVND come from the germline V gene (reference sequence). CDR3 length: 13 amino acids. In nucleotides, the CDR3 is TGTGCCACTCGCGTACAGCACCAAGAGACCCAGTACTTC. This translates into CATRVQHQETQYF.

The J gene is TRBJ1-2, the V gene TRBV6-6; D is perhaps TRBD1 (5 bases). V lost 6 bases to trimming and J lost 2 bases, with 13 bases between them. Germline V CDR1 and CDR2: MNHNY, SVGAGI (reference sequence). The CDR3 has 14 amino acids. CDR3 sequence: CASSKRDGNYGYTF. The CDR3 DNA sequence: TGTGCCAGCAGCAAGCGGGACGGAAACTATGGCTACACCTTC.

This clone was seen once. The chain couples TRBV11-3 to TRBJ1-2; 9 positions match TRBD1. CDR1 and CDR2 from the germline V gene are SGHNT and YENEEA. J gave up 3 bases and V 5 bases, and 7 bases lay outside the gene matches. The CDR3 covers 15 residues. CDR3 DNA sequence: TGTGCCAGCAGCGCCCACAGGGGGCAGGACTATGGCTACACCTTC. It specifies CASSAHRGQDYGYTF.

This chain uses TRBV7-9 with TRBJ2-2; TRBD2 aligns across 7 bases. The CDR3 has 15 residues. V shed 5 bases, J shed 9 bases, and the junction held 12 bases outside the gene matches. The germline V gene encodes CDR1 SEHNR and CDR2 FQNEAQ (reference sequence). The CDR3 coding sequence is TGTGCCAGCAGCGGACTAGATTCTGGATCCCGGGAGCTGTTTTTT. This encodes CASSGLDSGSRELFF.

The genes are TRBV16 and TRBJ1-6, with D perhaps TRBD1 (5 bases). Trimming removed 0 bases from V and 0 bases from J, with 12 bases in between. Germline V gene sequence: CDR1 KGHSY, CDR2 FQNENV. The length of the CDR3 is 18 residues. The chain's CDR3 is CASSQSFPGSSYNSPLHF. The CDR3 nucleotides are TGTGCCAGCAGCCAATCGTTCCCAGGGAGCTCCTATAATTCACCCCTCCACTTT.

In DNA form, the CDR3 reads TGCAGCGCACAACGGAGTTTGAGCTCCTACGAGCAGTACTTC. Amino acid sequence: CSAQRSLSSYEQYF. V is TRBV29-1 and J is TRBJ2-7; the D is unclear. CDR3 length: 14 amino acids. The V end lost 7 bases, the J end lost 0 bases, and 16 bases lay between the germline ends. From germline, CDR1 is SQVTM and CDR2 ANQGSEA.

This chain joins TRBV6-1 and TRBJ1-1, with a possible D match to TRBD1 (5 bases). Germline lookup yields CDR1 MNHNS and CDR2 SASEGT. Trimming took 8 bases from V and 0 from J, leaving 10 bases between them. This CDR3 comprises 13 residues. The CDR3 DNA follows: TGTGCCAGCTGTACGGGGCTGAACACTGAAGCTTTCTTT. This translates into CASCTGLNTEAFF.

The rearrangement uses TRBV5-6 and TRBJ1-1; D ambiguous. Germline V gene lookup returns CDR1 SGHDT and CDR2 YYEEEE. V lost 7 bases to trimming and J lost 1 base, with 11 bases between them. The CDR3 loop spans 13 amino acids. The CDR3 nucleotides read TGTGCCAGCCGTTATACATCGAACACTGAAGCTTTCTTT. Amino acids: CASRYTSNTEAFF.

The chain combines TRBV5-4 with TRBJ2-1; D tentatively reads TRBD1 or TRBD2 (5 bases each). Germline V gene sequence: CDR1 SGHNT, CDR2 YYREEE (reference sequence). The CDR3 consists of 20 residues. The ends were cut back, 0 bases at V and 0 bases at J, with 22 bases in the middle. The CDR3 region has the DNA TGTGCCAGCAGCTTGGAGTATGGGACCGCGGCTGAACACTCCTACAATGAGCAGTTCTTC. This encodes CASSLEYGTAAEHSYNEQFF.

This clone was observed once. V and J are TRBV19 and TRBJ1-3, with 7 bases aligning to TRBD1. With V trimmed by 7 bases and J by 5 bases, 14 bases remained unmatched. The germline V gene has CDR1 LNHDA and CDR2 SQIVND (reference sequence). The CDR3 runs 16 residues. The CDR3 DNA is TGTGCCAGTAAAATATCGGGGACAGAGCCGCGAAACACCATATATTTT. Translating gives CASKISGTEPRNTIYF.

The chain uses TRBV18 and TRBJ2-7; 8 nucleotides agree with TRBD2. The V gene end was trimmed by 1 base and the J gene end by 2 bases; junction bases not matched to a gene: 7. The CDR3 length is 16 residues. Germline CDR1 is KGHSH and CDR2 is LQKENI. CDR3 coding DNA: TGTGCCAGCTCACCACAGGGCGGGGGGCCGGCCTACGAGCAGTACTTC. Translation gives CASSPQGGGPAYEQYF.

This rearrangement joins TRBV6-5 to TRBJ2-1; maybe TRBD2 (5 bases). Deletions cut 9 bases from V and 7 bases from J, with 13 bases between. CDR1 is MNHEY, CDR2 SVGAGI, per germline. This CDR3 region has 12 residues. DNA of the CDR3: TGTGCCAGGAGTCTAGAGGGTAATGAGCAGTTCTTC. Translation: CARSLEGNEQFF.